This T cell receptor (beta chain) was sequenced during a study of blood T cell repertoires in COVID-19. Study-level background: Spain, Italy and the United States supplied samples that represented acute and convalescent COVID-19. PBMCs, B-cell-depleted T cells, or T cells provided the cDNA or gDNA that made up the material.

CDR3 length equals 13 residues. CDR1 is SGHDT, CDR2 YYEEEE, per germline. V dropped 4 bases and J dropped 14 bases, with 19 bases sitting between them. Authors' analysis steps: Reference gene primer amplification gave nucleated cell count estimates. TCRdb's table, derived via immunoSEQ multiplex PCR, lists solely in-frame clones and lacks some. The V and J calls and clone size are taken from that table; D and trimming were inferred from the DNA. Altogether about 130,000 clones are present, roughly 79% being singletons, with the ten largest covering approximately 8.7%. The J gene is TRBJ2-4, the V gene TRBV5-6, with a weak D call TRBD1 (5 bases). The sequencing sample was made of peripheral blood. The clonotype was recovered from a woman aged 55 to 70 with active or convalescent COVID-19. The CDR3 DNA is TGTGCCAGCAGCCAATCCTTAGGGGCGCAGGAGTACTTC. It translates to CASSQSLGAQEYF.